This is a list of T cell receptor beta chains from one sample in a study of blood T cell repertoires in COVID-19. The method was immunoSEQ multiplex PCR; TCRdb's version includes in-frame clones alone and lacks a portion of them. The repertoire holds 450,000 to 500,000 clones, approximately 85% seen once, with approximately 3.4% in the top ten. The sequencing sample was made of peripheral blood. The source of these receptors is a human donor in a cohort sampled during active COVID-19. CDR3s include the opening cysteine and the closing phenylalanine or tryptophan. The D gene is left open where the match is weak. Clone size is given for some rows only: seen once, a few or many times, or a class if the clone is expanded.

clone_size,v_call,d_call,j_call,cdr3_aa,cdr3_nt
NA,TRBV7-2,NA,TRBJ1-2,CASSSEPGDFGYTF,TGTGCCAGCAGCTCCGAGCCGGGGGATTTTGGCTACACCTTC
NA,TRBV9,TRBD1,TRBJ2-2,CASSVGTGGNTGELFF,TGTGCCAGCAGCGTAGGGACAGGGGGCAACACCGGGGAGCTGTTTTTT
few,TRBV20-1,NA,TRBJ2-1,CSASGRTPYNEQFF,TGCAGTGCTAGTGGACGGACTCCGTACAATGAGCAGTTCTTC
once,TRBV7-2,TRBD1,TRBJ1-5,CASSLEGQGQPQHF,TGTGCCAGCAGCTTAGAGGGACAGGGTCAGCCCCAGCATTTT
NA,TRBV7-9,NA,TRBJ1-6,CASSLVDIFSPLHF,TGTGCCAGCAGCTTAGTCGACATTTTCTCACCCCTCCACTTT
NA,TRBV6-6,NA,TRBJ2-7,CASAGRTSYEQYF,TGTGCCAGCGCAGGGCGAACGTCCTACGAGCAGTACTTC
NA,TRBV6-5,TRBD1,TRBJ2-7,CASSYVPGQGGEQYF,TGTGCCAGCAGTTACGTCCCGGGACAGGGAGGCGAGCAGTACTTC
NA,TRBV5-4,NA,TRBJ2-3,CASSLADGTDTQYF,TGTGCCAGCAGCTTGGCCGACGGGACAGATACGCAGTATTTT
NA,TRBV30,TRBD1,TRBJ1-2,CAWSVQGTGGYTF,TGTGCCTGGAGTGTACAGGGGACCGGTGGCTACACCTTC
NA,TRBV7-9,TRBD1,TRBJ1-2,CASSLGQSRIYGYTF,TGTGCCAGCAGCTTGGGACAGTCGCGAATCTATGGCTACACCTTC
NA,TRBV19,NA,TRBJ1-2,CASSMLGPTGYGYTF,TGTGCCAGTAGTATGCTTGGCCCCACAGGCTATGGCTACACCTTC
few,TRBV11-2,TRBD1,TRBJ1-2,CASSLDRSGGDGYTF,TGTGCCAGCAGCTTAGATAGGTCAGGGGGCGACGGCTACACCTTC
once,TRBV7-9,TRBD1,TRBJ2-7,CASSFIPGQGGHEQYF,TGTGCCAGCAGCTTTATCCCCGGACAGGGAGGACACGAGCAGTACTTC
NA,TRBV24-1,NA,TRBJ1-1,CATSGYRVPNTEAFF,TGTGCCACCAGTGGGTACCGGGTCCCGAACACTGAAGCTTTCTTT
NA,TRBV4-2,TRBD2,TRBJ2-3,CASSQDDGRAIGSTDTQYF,TGTGCCAGCAGCCAAGATGACGGGAGGGCCATAGGGAGCACAGATACGCAGTATTTT
NA,TRBV5-1,TRBD2,TRBJ2-2,CASSFLAGESTGELFF,TGCGCCAGCAGCTTCTTAGCGGGAGAAAGCACCGGGGAGCTGTTTTTT
NA,TRBV9,TRBD1,TRBJ2-7,CASSAPGQGGREQYF,TGTGCCAGCAGCGCGCCGGGACAGGGGGGTCGGGAGCAGTACTTC
NA,TRBV19,TRBD1,TRBJ1-5,CASSSGQGEYQPQHF,TGTGCCAGTAGTTCGGGACAGGGGGAATATCAGCCCCAGCATTTT
NA,TRBV27,NA,TRBJ2-7,CASKEGGLYEQYF,TGTGCCAGCAAGGAGGGTGGCCTCTACGAGCAGTACTTC
NA,TRBV7-2,TRBD1,TRBJ2-2,CASSLDSGQVTGELFF,TGTGCCAGCAGCTTAGACTCGGGACAGGTCACCGGGGAGCTGTTTTTT
NA,TRBV10-3,NA,TRBJ2-7,CAISESGQHYEQYF,TGTGCCATCAGTGAGTCAGGACAGCACTACGAGCAGTACTTC
NA,TRBV9,TRBD2,TRBJ2-1,CASSVAASGSYNEQFF,TGTGCCAGCAGCGTAGCCGCTAGCGGGAGCTACAATGAGCAGTTCTTC
once,TRBV7-9,NA,TRBJ1-4,CASSLGSRDEEKLFF,TGTGCCAGCAGCTTAGGAAGCCGAGATGAGGAAAAACTGTTTTTT
NA,TRBV3-1/TRBV3-2,TRBD1,TRBJ1-2,CASSLDRGGNYGYTF,TGTGCCAGCAGCCTCGACAGGGGGGGAAACTATGGCTACACCTTC
NA,TRBV19,NA,TRBJ1-3,CASSISSAAGNTIYF,TGTGCCAGTAGTATAAGTTCCGCGGCTGGAAACACCATATATTTT
NA,TRBV5-1,NA,TRBJ2-5,CASSIGVGRETQYF,TGCGCCAGCAGTATAGGGGTCGGGCGAGAGACCCAGTACTTC
NA,TRBV3-1/TRBV3-2,NA,TRBJ1-2,CASSQWDSFYGYTF,TGTGCCAGCAGCCAGTGGGACTCCTTTTATGGCTACACCTTC
NA,TRBV11-2,NA,TRBJ2-5,CASSLGLGETQYF,TGTGCCAGCAGCTTAGGCCTTGGCGAGACCCAGTACTTC
NA,TRBV3-1/TRBV3-2,TRBD2,TRBJ2-7,CASSQAGLAGGRSYEQYF,TGTGCCAGCAGCCAGGCAGGACTAGCGGGAGGACGGTCCTACGAGCAGTACTTC
NA,TRBV4-2,TRBD1,TRBJ1-2,CASSLTRTGGTDYGYTF,TGTGCCAGCAGCCTAACGAGGACAGGAGGAACAGACTATGGCTACACCTTC
NA,TRBV28,NA,TRBJ2-7,CASLDSSVYEQYF,TGTGCCAGCCTCGATTCTAGTGTTTACGAGCAGTACTTC
NA,TRBV11-2,TRBD2,TRBJ2-1,CASSPLAGGPQGQFF,TGTGCCAGCAGCCCGCTAGCGGGAGGCCCCCAGGGGCAGTTCTTC
NA,TRBV19,NA,TRBJ2-7,CASSPWGEAYEQYF,TGTGCCAGTAGTCCCTGGGGGGAAGCCTACGAGCAGTACTTC
NA,TRBV7-2,NA,TRBJ1-1,CASSQFSRVAEAFF,TGTGCCAGCAGCCAATTTTCCAGGGTGGCTGAAGCTTTCTTT
NA,TRBV27,TRBD1,TRBJ1-6,CASRDRGGSPLHF,TGTGCCAGCAGGGACAGGGGGGGATCACCCCTCCACTTT
NA,TRBV9,NA,TRBJ1-3,CASSVAEGAGNTIYF,TGTGCCAGCAGCGTCGCAGAGGGCGCTGGAAACACCATATATTTT
NA,TRBV20-1,NA,TRBJ2-5,CSAAAQETQYF,TGCAGTGCTGCCGCGCAAGAGACCCAGTACTTC
NA,TRBV24-1,NA,TRBJ2-3,CATSDLTTDTQYF,TGTGCCACCAGTGACCTAACCACAGATACGCAGTATTTT
NA,TRBV7-9,NA,TRBJ2-5,CASSLLNNPGETQYF,TGTGCCAGCAGCTTACTTAATAATCCCGGGGAGACCCAGTACTTC
NA,TRBV4-1,NA,TRBJ1-1,CASTSAGGSTEAFF,TGCGCCAGCACCTCAGCGGGGGGGAGCACTGAAGCTTTCTTT
few,TRBV5-4,NA,TRBJ1-2,CASSAREARYTF,TGTGCCAGCAGCGCCCGGGAGGCTCGCTACACCTTC
NA,TRBV14,NA,TRBJ2-7,CASSQDLRASEQYF,TGTGCCAGCAGCCAAGATCTGAGGGCAAGCGAGCAGTACTTC
NA,TRBV27,NA,TRBJ2-5,CASSPTPETQYF,TGTGCCAGCAGTCCTACCCCAGAGACCCAGTACTTC
NA,TRBV7-3,NA,TRBJ2-1,CASSLNRNNEQFF,TGTGCCAGCAGCTTAAATAGAAACAATGAGCAGTTCTTC
NA,TRBV6-2/TRBV6-3,NA,TRBJ2-3,CASSYESGYSSTDTQYF,TGTGCCAGCAGTTACGAAAGCGGGTACTCTAGCACAGATACGCAGTATTTT
NA,TRBV7-7,TRBD1,TRBJ2-6,CASSPSPRTGYSGANVLTF,TGTGCTAGCAGCCCCAGTCCACGGACAGGGTACTCTGGGGCCAACGTCCTGACTTTC
NA,TRBV4-1,TRBD1,TRBJ1-1,CASSPPGGRTEAFF,TGCGCCAGCAGCCCACCAGGGGGGAGGACTGAAGCTTTCTTT
NA,TRBV5-1,NA,TRBJ1-1,CASSLIDRGMNTEAFF,TGCGCCAGCAGCTTAATCGATCGGGGAATGAACACTGAAGCTTTCTTT
NA,TRBV18,NA,TRBJ1-2,CASSLSGTLSYGYTF,TGTGCCAGCTCACTTTCCGGGACACTAAGCTATGGCTACACCTTC
NA,TRBV27,NA,TRBJ1-1,CASSAPSRGNTEAFF,TGTGCCAGCAGTGCCCCGAGTAGGGGGAACACTGAAGCTTTCTTT
NA,TRBV19,TRBD1,TRBJ1-1,CASSPRDRGYEGAEAFF,TGTGCCAGTAGTCCCCGGGACAGGGGATACGAAGGGGCTGAAGCTTTCTTT
NA,TRBV12-5,TRBD2,TRBJ2-2,CASGEGGGGGLQTGELFF,TGTGCTAGTGGCGAGGGCGGTGGGGGAGGGCTACAAACCGGGGAGCTGTTTTTT
NA,TRBV5-4,NA,TRBJ2-7,CASSWGARGGQRYEQYF,TGTGCCAGCAGCTGGGGGGCTCGAGGGGGACAGCGCTACGAGCAGTACTTC
NA,TRBV27,TRBD2,TRBJ2-1,CASFTSVDGYNEQFF,TGTGCCAGCTTTACTAGCGTAGACGGATACAATGAGCAGTTCTTC